A single sample is the source of the 14 T cell receptor beta chains below, sequenced in a study of blood T cell repertoires in COVID-19. Sequencing was performed with immunoSEQ multiplex PCR; in TCRdb, only in-frame clones are kept and a portion is missing. Among about 250,000 clones listed, 75% to 85% were seen once. Sequenced: peripheral blood. These receptors originate from a human donor in a cohort sampled during active COVID-19.

CDR3 DNA sequence: TGTGCCAGCAGTCTATATAATTCACCCCTCCACTTT. It is translated as CASSLYNSPLHF. This chain uses TRBV27 with TRBJ1-6; no firm D call. The V and J ends lost 5 bases and 4 bases respectively, with 3 bases between them. This CDR3 spans 12 amino acids. Germline V lookup: CDR1 MNHEY, CDR2 SMNVEV (reference sequence).

The chain combines TRBV11-3 with TRBJ2-7; 8 bases agree with TRBD1. Germline CDR1 reads SGHNT; CDR2 reads YENEEA. The CDR3 runs to 14 residues. V was clipped by 6 bases and J by 2 bases; unmatched bases: 6. The CDR3 DNA reads as TGTGCCAGCAGTAATCGGACAGGGACCTACGAGCAGTACTTC. Its protein is CASSNRTGTYEQYF.

This chain joins TRBV5-1 and TRBJ2-5; D is uncertain. Trimming removed 0 bases at V and 1 base at J, with 10 bases between. This CDR3 is 15 amino acids long. The germline V gene has CDR1 SGHRS and CDR2 YFSETQ. The CDR3 reads CASSLGTTTQETQYF. As DNA, the CDR3 is TGCGCCAGCAGCTTGGGTACTACCACCCAAGAGACCCAGTACTTC. The whole variable domain, filled in from reference TRBV5-1 and TRBJ2-5, reads KAGVTQTPRYLIKTRGQQVTLSCSPISGHRSVSWYQQTPGQGLQFLFEYFSETQRNKGNFPGRFSGRQFSNSRSEMNVSTLELGDSALYLCASSLGTTTQETQYFGPGTRLLVL.

CDR3 in DNA: TGTGCCAGCAGCGCGCGGGACAGAGACACTGAAGCTTTCTTT. Translated: CASSARDRDTEAFF. The chain combines TRBV9 with TRBJ1-1; 7 nucleotides match TRBD1. Germline V gene data show CDR1 as SGDLS and CDR2 as YYNGEE. The V segment lost 3 bases and the J segment 3 bases; nucleotides outside the gene matches: 5. The CDR3 covers 14 residues.

This rearrangement joins TRBV6-1 to TRBJ2-5, with TRBD1 matching over 11 bases. V was pared by 4 bases and J by 3 bases, with 19 bases of the junction left unmatched. CDR3 length: 20 amino acids. In germline, CDR1 is MNHNS, CDR2 SASEGT. CDR3 nucleotide sequence: TGTGCCAGCAGTGGCTCTTTCCCGAGGACAGGGGGCGGAGTAAAAGAGACCCAGTACTTC. The encoded protein is CASSGSFPRTGGGVKETQYF.

The chain couples TRBV4-1 to TRBJ2-3, with D possibly matching TRBD2 (5 bases). V lost 1 base to trimming and J lost 1 base, with 12 bases between them. Germline V CDR1 and CDR2: MGHRA, YSYEKL. CDR3 size: 16 residues. CDR3 residues: CASSQGASTRTDTQYF. CDR3 in DNA: TGCGCCAGCAGCCAAGGGGCTAGCACCCGCACAGATACGCAGTATTTT.

This clone was seen a few times. The chain links TRBV3-1 (or the pseudogene TRBV3-2) to TRBJ2-4, with a possible D match to TRBD1 (5 bases). Germline loops: CDR1 LGHDT, CDR2 YNNKEL (reference sequence). There are 17 residues in the CDR3. V lost 4 bases to trimming and J lost 0 bases, with 16 bases between them. CDR3 nucleotide sequence: TGTGCCAGCAGCCCCTTCATTGGGGCCCTAGCCAAAAACATTCAGTACTTC. Its protein product is CASSPFIGALAKNIQYF.

Points on this clone: Other DNA sequences within the sample encode an identical CDR3. The chain carries TRBV5-1 and TRBJ1-3, with TRBD1 identical over 7 bases. This CDR3 has 15 residues. Germline V gene lookup returns CDR1 SGHRS and CDR2 YFSETQ. After removal of 3 bases from V and 0 bases from J, the junction contained 3 bases not matched to a gene. The DNA of the CDR3 is TGCGCCAGCAGCTCGACAGGGAGCTCTGGAAACACCATATATTTT. Encoded protein: CASSSTGSSGNTIYF.

A few counts support this clone. V is TRBV3-1 (or the pseudogene TRBV3-2) and J is TRBJ1-6; D not certain. Germline-derived CDR1 and CDR2 are LGHDT and YNNKEL (reference sequence). CDR3 length: 15 amino acids. Trimming shortened V by 0 bases and J by 2 bases, and 5 bases separated the two germline ends. The CDR3, as DNA: TGTGCCAGCAGCCAAGAGGCGGCCTATAATTCACCCCTCCACTTT. Its protein product is CASSQEAAYNSPLHF.

V gene TRBV4-2 combines with J gene TRBJ2-2, with 9 bases that match TRBD2. The CDR3 runs 16 residues. In germline, CDR1 is LGHNA, CDR2 YNFKEQ. Trimming cost V 0 bases and J 6 bases; bases outside gene matches: 5. The CDR3 DNA reads TGTGCCAGCAGCCAAGATAGGACTAGCGACGCCGGGGAGCTGTTTTTT. Translated, it gives CASSQDRTSDAGELFF.

This chain links TRBV3-1 (or the pseudogene TRBV3-2) with TRBJ2-1; D not certain. The CDR3 totals 12 residues. CDR1 and CDR2 from the germline V gene are LGHDT and YNNKEL (reference sequence). V was shortened by 3 bases and J by 7 bases, with 7 bases between the two germline ends. For the CDR3, the DNA is TGTGCCAGCAGCCAGTCCCTGAATGAGCAGTTCTTC. Protein product: CASSQSLNEQFF.

This clone was counted many times. The V call is TRBV7-9, the J call TRBJ1-6; weak D call: TRBD1 (5 bases). The CDR3 is 14 amino acids. The germline V gene encodes CDR1 SEHNR and CDR2 FQNEAQ (reference sequence). V dropped 4 bases and J dropped 8 bases, with 12 bases sitting between them. The DNA for the CDR3 is TGTGCCAGCAGCTCAGGGTTTAGGGATTCACCCCTCCACTTT. Amino acid sequence: CASSSGFRDSPLHF.

The J gene is TRBJ1-1, the V gene TRBV20-1, with TRBD1 matching over 7 bases. CDR3 length: 16 residues. Per germline, CDR1 DFQATT and CDR2 SNEGSKA (reference sequence). The ends lost 3 bases at V and 1 base at J; junction bases unmatched: 11. The CDR3 spells CSASIRGFVRNTEAFF. In nucleotides, the CDR3 is TGCAGTGCTAGTATCAGGGGGTTTGTGAGGAACACTGAAGCTTTCTTT.

This clone was seen only a few times. The gene calls are TRBV5-4 and TRBJ2-7; D might be TRBD2 (5 bases). Germline CDR1 is SGHNT and CDR2 is YYREEE (reference sequence). The CDR3 contains 15 residues. Trimming took 3 bases from V and 6 from J, leaving 19 bases between them. The DNA of the CDR3 is TGTGCCAGCAGCTCGGGGTGGGAAATGTCGAGCGAGCAGTACTTC. This translates into CASSSGWEMSSEQYF.